This T cell receptor beta chain came from a study of blood T cell repertoires in COVID-19. Germline-derived CDR1 and CDR2 are SGDLS and YYNGEE. Trimming took 3 bases from V and 2 from J, leaving 26 bases between them. This CDR3 has 19 residues. Method: immunoSEQ multiplex PCR; TCRdb's copy keeps in-frame clones and lacks some. The sample includes more than 95,000 clones, approximately 81% of them seen just once. The chain carries TRBV9 and TRBJ1-2, with D perhaps matching TRBD1 (6 bases). The receptor was derived from a woman between 45 and 60 years old with acute or convalescent COVID-19. Specimen: peripheral blood. The CDR3 loop reads CASSAKRTDKDPLNYGYTF. The CDR3 DNA is TGTGCCAGCAGCGCAAAGCGGACAGACAAGGACCCGCTAAACTATGGCTACACCTTC. The whole variable domain, filled in from reference TRBV9 and TRBJ1-2, reads DSGVTQTPKHLITATGQRVTLRCSPRSGDLSVYWYQQSLDQGLQFLIQYYNGEERAKGNILERFSAQQFPDLHSELNLSSLELGDSALYFCASSAKRTDKDPLNYGYTFGSGTRLTVV.